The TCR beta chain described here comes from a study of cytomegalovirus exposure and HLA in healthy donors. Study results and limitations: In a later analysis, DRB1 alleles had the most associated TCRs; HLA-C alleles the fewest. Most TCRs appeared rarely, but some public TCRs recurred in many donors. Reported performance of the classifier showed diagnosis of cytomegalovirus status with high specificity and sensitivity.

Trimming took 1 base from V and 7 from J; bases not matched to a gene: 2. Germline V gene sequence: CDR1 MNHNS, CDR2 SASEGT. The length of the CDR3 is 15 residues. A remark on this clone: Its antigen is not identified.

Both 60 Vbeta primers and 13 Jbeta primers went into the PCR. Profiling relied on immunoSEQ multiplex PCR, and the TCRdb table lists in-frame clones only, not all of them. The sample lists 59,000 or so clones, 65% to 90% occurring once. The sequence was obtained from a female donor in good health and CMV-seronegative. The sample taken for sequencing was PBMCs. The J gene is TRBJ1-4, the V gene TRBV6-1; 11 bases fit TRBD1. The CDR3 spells CASSEGTGGAEKLFF. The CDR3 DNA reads TGTGCCAGCAGTGAAGGGACAGGGGGCGCTGAAAAACTGTTTTTT.